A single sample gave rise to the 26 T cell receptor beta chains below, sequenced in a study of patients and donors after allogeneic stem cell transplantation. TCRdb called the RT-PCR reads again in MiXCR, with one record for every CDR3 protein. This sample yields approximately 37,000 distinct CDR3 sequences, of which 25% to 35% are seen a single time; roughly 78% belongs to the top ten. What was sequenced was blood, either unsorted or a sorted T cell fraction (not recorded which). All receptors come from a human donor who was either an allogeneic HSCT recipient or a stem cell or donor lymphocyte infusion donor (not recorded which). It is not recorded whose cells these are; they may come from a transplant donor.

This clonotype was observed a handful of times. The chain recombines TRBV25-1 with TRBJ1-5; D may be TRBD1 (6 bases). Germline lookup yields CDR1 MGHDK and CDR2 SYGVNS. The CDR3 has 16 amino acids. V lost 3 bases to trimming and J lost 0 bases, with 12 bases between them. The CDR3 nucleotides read TGTGCCAGCAGTGAGGAGGGACACTATAGCAATCAGCCCCAGCATTTT. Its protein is CASSEEGHYSNQPQHF.

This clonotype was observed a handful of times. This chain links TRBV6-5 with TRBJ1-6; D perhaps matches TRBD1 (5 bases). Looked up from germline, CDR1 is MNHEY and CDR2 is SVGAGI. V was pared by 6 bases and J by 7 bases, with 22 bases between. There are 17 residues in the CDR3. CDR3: CASRLHPTTVQNSPLHF. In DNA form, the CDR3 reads TGTGCCAGCAGACTCCACCCAACGACAGTGCAAAATTCACCCCTCCACTTT.

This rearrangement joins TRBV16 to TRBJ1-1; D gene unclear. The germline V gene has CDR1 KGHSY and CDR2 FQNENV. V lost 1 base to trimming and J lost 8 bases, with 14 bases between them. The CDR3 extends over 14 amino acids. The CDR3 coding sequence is TGTGCCAGCAGCCAATATTCTGGGGTCGGGGAAGCTTTCTTT. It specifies CASSQYSGVGEAFF.

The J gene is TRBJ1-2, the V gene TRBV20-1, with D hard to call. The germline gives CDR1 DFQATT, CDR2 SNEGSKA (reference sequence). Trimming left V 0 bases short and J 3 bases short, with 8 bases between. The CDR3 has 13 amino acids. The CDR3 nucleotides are TGCAGTGCTAGAGACGGACGGGACTATGGCTACACCTTC. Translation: CSARDGRDYGYTF.

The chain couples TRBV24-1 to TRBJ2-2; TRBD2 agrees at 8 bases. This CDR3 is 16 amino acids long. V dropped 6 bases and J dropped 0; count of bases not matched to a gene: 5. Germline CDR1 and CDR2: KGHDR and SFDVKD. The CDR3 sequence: CATSPLGLANTGELFF. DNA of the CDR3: TGTGCCACCAGTCCTTTGGGACTAGCGAACACCGGGGAGCTGTTTTTT.

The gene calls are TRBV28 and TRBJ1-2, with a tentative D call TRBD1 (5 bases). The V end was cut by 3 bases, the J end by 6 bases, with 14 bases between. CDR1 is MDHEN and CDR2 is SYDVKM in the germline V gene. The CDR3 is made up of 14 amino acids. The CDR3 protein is CASSLIQGRNGYTF. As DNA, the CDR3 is TGTGCCAGCAGTTTGATCCAGGGTCGGAATGGCTACACCTTC.

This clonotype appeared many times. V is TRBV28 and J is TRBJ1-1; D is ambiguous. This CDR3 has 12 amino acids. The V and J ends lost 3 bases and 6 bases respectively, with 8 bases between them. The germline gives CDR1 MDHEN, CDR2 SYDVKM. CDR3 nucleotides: TGTGCCAGCAGTTTGGTGAGGGCTGAAGCTTTCTTT. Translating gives CASSLVRAEAFF.

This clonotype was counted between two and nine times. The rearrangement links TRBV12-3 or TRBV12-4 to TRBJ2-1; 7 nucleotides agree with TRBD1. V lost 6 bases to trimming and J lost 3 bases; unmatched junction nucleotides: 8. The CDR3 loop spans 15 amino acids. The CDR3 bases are TGTGCCAGCAGGTCGACAGGGACAGACTACAATGAGCAGTTCTTC. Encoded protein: CASRSTGTDYNEQFF.

The DNA of the CDR3 is TGTGCCAGCAGCCAAGTTGGGCGGGCAAGCTCCTACAATGAGCAGTTCTTC. Translated, it gives CASSQVGRASSYNEQFF. The V and J genes are TRBV4-2 and TRBJ2-1; tentatively, D is TRBD2 (5 bases). Looked up from germline, CDR1 is LGHNA and CDR2 is YNFKEQ. The CDR3 extends over 17 amino acids. V was shortened by 1 base and J by 0 bases, with 13 bases between the two germline ends.

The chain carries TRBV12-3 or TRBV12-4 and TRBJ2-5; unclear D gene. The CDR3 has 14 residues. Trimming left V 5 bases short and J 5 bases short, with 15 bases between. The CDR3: CASSPHNWLETQYF. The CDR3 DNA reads TGTGCCAGCAGTCCCCATAATTGGCTGGAGACCCAGTACTTC.

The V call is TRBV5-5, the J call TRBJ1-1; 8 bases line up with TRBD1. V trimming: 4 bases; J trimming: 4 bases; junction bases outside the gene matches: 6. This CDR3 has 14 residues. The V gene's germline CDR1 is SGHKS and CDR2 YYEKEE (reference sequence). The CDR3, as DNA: TGTGCCAGCAGCCCCGGGACAGGAGGCACTGAAGCTTTCTTT. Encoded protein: CASSPGTGGTEAFF. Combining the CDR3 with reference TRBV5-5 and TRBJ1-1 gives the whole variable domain DAGVTQSPTHLIKTRGQQVTLRCSPISGHKSVSWYQQVLGQGPQFIFQYYEKEERGRGNFPDRFSARQFPNYSSELNVNALLLGDSALYLCASSPGTGGTEAFFGQGTRLTVV.

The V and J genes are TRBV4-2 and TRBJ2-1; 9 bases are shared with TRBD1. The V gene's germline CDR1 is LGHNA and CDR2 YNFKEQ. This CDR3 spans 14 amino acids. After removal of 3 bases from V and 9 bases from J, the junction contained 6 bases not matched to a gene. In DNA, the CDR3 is TGTGCCAGCAGCCACCTACAGGGGGCGGGTGAGCAGTTCTTC. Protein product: CASSHLQGAGEQFF.

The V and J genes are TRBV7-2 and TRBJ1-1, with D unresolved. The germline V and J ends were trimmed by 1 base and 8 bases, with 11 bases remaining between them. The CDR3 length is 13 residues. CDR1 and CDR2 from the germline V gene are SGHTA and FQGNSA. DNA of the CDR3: TGTGCCAGCAGCTTAGGGAATCCGATGGAAGCTTTCTTT. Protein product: CASSLGNPMEAFF.

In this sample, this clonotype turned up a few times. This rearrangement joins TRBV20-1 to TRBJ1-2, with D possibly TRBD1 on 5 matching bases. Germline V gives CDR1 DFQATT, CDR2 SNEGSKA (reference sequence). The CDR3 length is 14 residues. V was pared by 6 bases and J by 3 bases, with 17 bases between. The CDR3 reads CSAVFWGDDYGYTF. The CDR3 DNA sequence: TGCAGTGCCGTCTTTTGGGGGGATGACTATGGCTACACCTTC.

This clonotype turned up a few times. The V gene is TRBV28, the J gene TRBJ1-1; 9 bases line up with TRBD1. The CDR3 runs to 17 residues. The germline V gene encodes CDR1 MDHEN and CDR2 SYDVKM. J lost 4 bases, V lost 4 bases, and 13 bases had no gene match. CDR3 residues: CASSSPGQGNYITEAFF. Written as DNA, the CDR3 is TGTGCCAGCAGTTCCCCGGGACAGGGCAATTACATCACTGAAGCTTTCTTT.

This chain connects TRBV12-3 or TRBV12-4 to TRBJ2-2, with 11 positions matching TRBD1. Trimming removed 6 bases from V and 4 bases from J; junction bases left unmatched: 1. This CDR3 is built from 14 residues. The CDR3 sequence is CASRGTGGTGELFF. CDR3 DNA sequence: TGTGCCAGCAGGGGGACAGGGGGCACCGGGGAGCTGTTTTTT.

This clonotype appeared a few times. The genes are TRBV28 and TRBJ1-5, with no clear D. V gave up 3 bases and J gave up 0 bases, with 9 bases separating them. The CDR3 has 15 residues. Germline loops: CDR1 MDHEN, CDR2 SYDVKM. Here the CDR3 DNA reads TGTGCCAGCAGTTTCAATCGGTATAGCAATCAGCCCCAGCATTTT. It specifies CASSFNRYSNQPQHF.

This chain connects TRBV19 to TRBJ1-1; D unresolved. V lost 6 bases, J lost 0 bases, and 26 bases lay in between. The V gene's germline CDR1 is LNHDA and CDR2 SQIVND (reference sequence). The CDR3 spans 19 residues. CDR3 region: CASSRYGEARPYMNTEAFF. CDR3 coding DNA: TGTGCCAGTAGCAGATATGGGGAAGCCAGACCTTACATGAACACTGAAGCTTTCTTT.

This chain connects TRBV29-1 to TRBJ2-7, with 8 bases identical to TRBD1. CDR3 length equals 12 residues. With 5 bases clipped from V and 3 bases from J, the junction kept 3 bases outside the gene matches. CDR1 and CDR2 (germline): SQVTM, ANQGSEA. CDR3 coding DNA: TGCAGCGTTATTGGACAGGGCTACGAGCAGTACTTC. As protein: CSVIGQGYEQYF.

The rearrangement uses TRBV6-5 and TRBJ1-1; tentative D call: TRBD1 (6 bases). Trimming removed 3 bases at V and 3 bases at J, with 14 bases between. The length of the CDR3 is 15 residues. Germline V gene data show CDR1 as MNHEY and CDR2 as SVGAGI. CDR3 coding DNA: TGTGCCAGCAGTTATCAATTGGGGGCGGACACTGAAGCTTTCTTT. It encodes CASSYQLGADTEAFF.

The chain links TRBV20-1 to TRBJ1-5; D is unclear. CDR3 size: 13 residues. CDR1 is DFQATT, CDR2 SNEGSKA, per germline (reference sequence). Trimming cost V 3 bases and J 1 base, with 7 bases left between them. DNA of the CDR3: TGCAGTGCTAGTACAGCAAGCAATCAGCCCCAGCATTTT. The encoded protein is CSASTASNQPQHF.

CDR3 coding DNA: TGCGCCAGCAGCCCCCAATTGGGGTACGAGCAGTACTTC. Amino acids: CASSPQLGYEQYF. The rearrangement uses TRBV4-3 and TRBJ2-7; D gene ambiguous. Trimming removed 4 bases at V and 4 bases at J, with 11 bases between. The CDR3 extends over 13 amino acids. Germline CDR1 and CDR2: LGHNA and YSLEER.

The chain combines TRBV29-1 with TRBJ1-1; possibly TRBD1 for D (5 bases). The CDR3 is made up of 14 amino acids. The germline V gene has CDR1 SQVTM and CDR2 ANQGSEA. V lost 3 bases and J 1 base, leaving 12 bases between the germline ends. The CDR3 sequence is CSVDKRGGNTEAFF. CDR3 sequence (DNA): TGCAGCGTTGATAAGAGGGGAGGGAACACTGAAGCTTTCTTT.

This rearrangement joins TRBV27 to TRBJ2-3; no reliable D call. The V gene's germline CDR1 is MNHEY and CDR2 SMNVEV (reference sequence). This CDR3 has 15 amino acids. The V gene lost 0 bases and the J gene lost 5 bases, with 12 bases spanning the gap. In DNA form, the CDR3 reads TGTGCCAGCAGTTTATCCCGAGGCATTGGAGATACGCAGTATTTT. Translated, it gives CASSLSRGIGDTQYF.

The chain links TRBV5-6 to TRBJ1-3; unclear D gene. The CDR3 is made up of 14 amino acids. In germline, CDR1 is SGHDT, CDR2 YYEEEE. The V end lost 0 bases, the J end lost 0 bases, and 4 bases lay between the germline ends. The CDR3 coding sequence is TGTGCCAGCAGCTTGGGGAGCTCTGGAAACACCATATATTTT. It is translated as CASSLGSSGNTIYF.

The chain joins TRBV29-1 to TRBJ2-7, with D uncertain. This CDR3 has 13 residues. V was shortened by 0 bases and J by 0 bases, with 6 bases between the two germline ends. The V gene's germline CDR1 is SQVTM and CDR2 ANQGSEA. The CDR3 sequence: CSVEDTSSYEQYF. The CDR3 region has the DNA TGCAGCGTTGAAGATACGAGCTCCTACGAGCAGTACTTC.